This paragraph covers one T cell receptor (beta chain) sequence. Its specificity is not known. These data originate in a study of monozygotic twins with inflammatory bowel disease. Germline V lookup: CDR1 SGDLS, CDR2 YYNGEE. The CDR3 length is 15 residues. The authors ran two nested PCRs of about 16 and 10 cycles on TCRalpha and TCRbeta cDNA. With the 5' RACE reads reprocessed, TCRdb shows one record per CDR3 protein and no DNA. The sample yields 350,000 to 550,000 distinct CDR3 sequences, of which the top ten take up about 2.6%. Points from the study as a whole: IBD patients carried less diverse TCRbeta repertoires (inverse Simpson) than healthy co-twins.

The source of this sequence is a human donor with ulcerative colitis or Crohn's disease, or a healthy co-twin of an affected twin (not recorded which). The sequencing input was blood. The chain is built from TRBV9 and TRBJ1-3. This chain's CDR3 is CASSVAGAGGNTIYF.